The 9 T cell receptor beta chains listed next were all sequenced from one sample in a study of spatial heterogeneity in lung cancer. Time point defined: sample taken at primary tumor resection. Unsorted tumor, nontumor lung tissue or cryopreserved PBMC supplied the whole RNA. One entry per CDR3 protein results from TCRdb running MiXCR on the 5' RACE reads. Altogether tens of thousands of distinct CDR3 sequences are present, 12% to 15% being singletons, with the ten largest covering about 55%. This sample comprised PBMCs, obtained at surgery. The receptors originated from a male donor with early-stage non-small cell lung cancer.

This clonotype was picked up many times. The chain joins TRBV7-3 to TRBJ2-1; 10 bases map to TRBD2. Germline V gene lookup returns CDR1 SGHTA and CDR2 FQGTGA. Trimming removed 0 bases from V and 5 bases from J; junction bases left unmatched: 1. The CDR3 extends over 15 amino acids. CDR3 protein: CASSLTAGGHNEQFF. The CDR3 bases are TGTGCCAGCAGCTTAACAGCGGGAGGGCACAATGAGCAGTTCTTC.

This clonotype was counted a few times. This chain joins TRBV6-1 and TRBJ2-1, with 9 bases matching TRBD1. With 0 bases clipped from V and 5 bases from J, the junction kept 5 bases outside the gene matches. The V gene's germline CDR1 is MNHNS and CDR2 SASEGT. The CDR3 covers 16 residues. The CDR3: CASSEAPGQGHNEQFF. The CDR3 nucleotides are TGTGCCAGCAGTGAAGCGCCAGGACAGGGGCACAATGAGCAGTTCTTC.

This clonotype was seen more than once but under ten times. This chain connects TRBV4-3 to TRBJ2-3; TRBD2 matches 7 bases. Losses at the gene ends were 4 bases for V and 1 base for J; bases not matched to a gene: 5. CDR1 is LGHNA, CDR2 YSLEER, per germline. The CDR3 runs to 15 residues. The CDR3 reads CASSLQRGGTDTQYF. DNA for the CDR3: TGCGCCAGCAGCCTACAGCGGGGAGGCACAGATACGCAGTATTTT.

Note on this clonotype: One end of the junction is discordant with germline, which a read error may explain. The chain uses TRBV5-1 and TRBJ2-1; 10 nucleotides agree with TRBD2. From germline, CDR1 is SGHRS and CDR2 YFSETQ. This CDR3 has 17 amino acids. The CDR3 coding sequence is TGCACCAGCAGCTCGATGCCCGGGACTAGCGTATACAATGAGCAGTTCTTC. Protein: CTSSSMPGTSVYNEQFF. The full variable domain, rest sourced from reference TRBV5-1 and TRBJ2-1, is KAGVTQTPRYLIKTRGQQVTLSCSPISGHRSVSWYQQTPGQGLQFLFEYFSETQRNKGNFPGRFSGRQFSNSRSEMNVSTLELGDSALYLCTSSSMPGTSVYNEQFFGPGTRLTVL.

This clonotype occurred a few times. The chain employs TRBV20-1 and TRBJ2-7, with 15 nucleotides matching TRBD2. This CDR3 is 17 amino acids long. V lost 3 bases to trimming and J lost 0 bases; unmatched junction nucleotides: 6. In germline, CDR1 is DFQATT, CDR2 SNEGSKA (reference sequence). The CDR3 region is CSASGTSGGIPSYEQYF. The CDR3 coding sequence is TGCAGTGCTAGTGGGACTAGCGGGGGGATCCCCTCCTACGAGCAGTACTTC.

Many counts were recorded for this clonotype. This chain uses TRBV27 with TRBJ1-4; 9 positions match TRBD1. J lost 10 bases, V lost 4 bases, and 13 bases had no gene match. Germline values: CDR1 MNHEY, CDR2 SMNVEV (reference sequence). The CDR3 has 16 residues. The CDR3 DNA is TGTGCCAGCAGTTCCGACGGGACAGGGATTTTCGGAAAACTGTTTTTT. As protein: CASSSDGTGIFGKLFF. Complete variable domain (other parts from reference TRBV27 and TRBJ1-4): EAQVTQNPRYLITVTGKKLTVTCSQNMNHEYMSWYRQDPGLGLRQIYYSMNVEVTDKGDVPEGYKVSRKEKRNFPLILESPSPNQTSLYFCASSSDGTGIFGKLFFGSGTQLSVL.

The V call is TRBV27, the J call TRBJ2-2; D possibly corresponds to TRBD1 (5 bases). Trimming took 4 bases from V and 4 from J, leaving 19 bases between them. Germline V gene data show CDR1 as MNHEY and CDR2 as SMNVEV (reference sequence). The CDR3 covers 17 residues. The CDR3 bases are TGTGCCAGCAGTTATCGCAGGGTCCCTTTAACCACCGGGGAGCTGTTTTTT. Translation: CASSYRRVPLTTGELFF.

This sequence joins TRBV5-1 and TRBJ1-6; TRBD1 matches 7 bases. CDR1 is SGHRS, CDR2 YFSETQ, per germline. The CDR3 covers 13 residues. V shed 0 bases, J shed 10 bases, and the junction held 1 base outside the gene matches. The CDR3 region is CASSLGTGSPLHF. As DNA, the CDR3 is TGCGCCAGCAGCTTGGGGACAGGCTCACCCCTCCACTTT.

The chain couples TRBV12-3 or TRBV12-4 to TRBJ2-5, with 7 bases fitting TRBD1. The CDR3 length is 16 residues. Unmatched junction bases numbered 10, after V lost 5 bases and J lost 1 base. The CDR3 spells CASSDPGQRIQETQYF. The CDR3 DNA is TGTGCCAGCAGTGACCCGGGACAGAGAATCCAAGAGACCCAGTACTTC.